The table lists the clone carrying this T cell receptor beta chain with a few counts. The CDR3 contains 15 residues. The V and J ends lost 7 bases and 7 bases respectively, with 17 bases between them. The germline V gene encodes CDR1 MNHEY and CDR2 SVGAGI. In the library, unique molecular identifiers were attached to individual cDNA molecules. TCRdb recomputed calls from the RACE reads with MiXCR, one row per CDR3 protein. The sample consists of some 96,000 distinct CDR3 sequences, around a quarter of them appearing once. These data are taken from a study of human T cells and chemical hapten exposure. Turning to the study itself: Patients additionally received therapeutic doses of diphenylcyclopropenone on the scalp once a week, and this continued throughout the roughly 26-week study. Once 0.01% DPC had been applied to the upper back by patch test, readings were taken at 6 days.

Stated time point: patch test 3, about 24 weeks after DPC sensitization. Treatment denoted: therapeutic diphenylcyclopropenone sensitization with weekly scalp DPC. The origin of this receptor is a man aged 35 to 55 with alopecia areata. Some clones in this sample may be carry-over from other donors' samples. The chain carries TRBV6-5 and TRBJ1-6; maybe TRBD1 (6 bases). The starting material was whole blood, obtained in connection with sensitization to the hapten diphenylcyclopropenone (DPC). CDR3 coding DNA: TGTGCCAGCACCCGAAGGACAGAAACAAATTCACCCCTCCACTTT. Its protein product is CASTRRTETNSPLHF.